These 19 T cell receptor beta chains were sequenced from one sample in a study of radiotherapy plus CTLA-4 blockade in lung cancer. Repertoires were generated with immunoSEQ multiplex PCR, while TCRdb's copy carries only in-frame clones and drops some. The sample carries more than 90,000 clones, roughly 80% recorded once. The sample here was peripheral blood, taken from a patient treated with radiotherapy plus ipilimumab. These receptors all stem from a human donor with non-small cell lung cancer that progressed on radiotherapy plus ipilimumab. Some clones in this sample may be carry-over from other donors' samples.

The rearrangement links TRBV5-4 to TRBJ2-3; the match to TRBD2 covers 14 bases. V lost 3 bases and J lost 3; bases outside the gene matches: 9. This CDR3 has 18 amino acids. CDR1 is SGHNT, CDR2 YYREEE, per germline (reference sequence). CDR3 protein: CASSSLTSGGAITDTQYF. The CDR3 region has the DNA TGTGCCAGCAGCTCCCTGACTAGCGGGGGGGCAATTACAGATACGCAGTATTTT.

V usage is TRBV10-1 and J usage is TRBJ2-7; D may correspond to TRBD1 or TRBD2 (5 bases each). The ends were cut back, 0 bases at V and 5 bases at J, with 11 bases in the middle. Germline V gene data show CDR1 as WNHNN and CDR2 as SYGVQD (reference sequence). There are 14 residues in the CDR3. The CDR3 DNA reads TGCGCCAGCAGTGAGTCGACACTGGGGGACGAGCAGTACTTC. It is translated as CASSESTLGDEQYF.

The V call is TRBV11-3, the J call TRBJ1-3, with TRBD1 matching over 7 bases. The CDR3 runs 16 residues. Germline assignment: CDR1 SGHNT and CDR2 YENEEA. V was clipped by 5 bases and J by 0 bases; unmatched bases: 7. CDR3 protein: CASSARQGDSGNTIYF. The DNA for the CDR3 is TGTGCCAGCAGCGCCCGACAGGGTGACTCTGGAAACACCATATATTTT.

The V and J genes are TRBV7-9 and TRBJ2-6; D may be TRBD2 (5 bases). The germline V and J ends were trimmed by 8 bases and 2 bases, with 7 bases remaining between them. Germline assignment: CDR1 SEHNR and CDR2 FQNEAQ (reference sequence). CDR3 size: 13 residues. The chain's CDR3 is CASEGTGANVLTF. The CDR3 region has the DNA TGTGCCAGCGAGGGCACTGGGGCCAACGTCCTGACTTTC. The whole variable domain, filled in from reference TRBV7-9 and TRBJ2-6, reads DTGVSQNPRHKITKRGQNVTFRCDPISEHNRLYWYRQTLGQGPEFLTYFQNEAQLEKSRLLSDRFSAERPKGSFSTLEIQRTEQGDSAMYLCASEGTGANVLTFGAGSRLTVL.

The CDR3 region is CSVHDGFFTDTQYF. CDR3 DNA: TGCAGCGTTCATGATGGCTTCTTCACAGATACGCAGTATTTT. The chain joins TRBV29-1 to TRBJ2-3; D not certain. The germline CDR1 and CDR2 sequences are SQVTM and ANQGSEA. The ends were cut back, 5 bases at V and 2 bases at J, with 14 bases in the middle. CDR3 length equals 14 residues.

This clone was detected only once. V is TRBV6-6 and J is TRBJ2-3; D call uncertain. The V gene lost 4 bases and the J gene lost 4 bases, with 12 bases spanning the gap. The CDR3 runs 14 residues. Germline V lookup: CDR1 MNHNY, CDR2 SVGAGI (reference sequence). This CDR3 reads CASSLQSVPDTQYF. CDR3 bases: TGTGCCAGCAGTTTACAGTCTGTTCCAGATACGCAGTATTTT.

The chain joins TRBV28 to TRBJ2-7; D call uncertain. V was pared by 2 bases and J by 5 bases, with 4 bases between. Germline loops: CDR1 MDHEN, CDR2 SYDVKM. CDR3 length equals 11 residues. This CDR3 reads CASSLLDEQYF. The CDR3 DNA reads as TGTGCCAGCAGTTTACTCGACGAGCAGTACTTC.

V gene TRBV19 combines with J gene TRBJ2-6; D is uncertain. This CDR3 spans 16 amino acids. Germline CDR1 is LNHDA and CDR2 is SQIVND (reference sequence). V was shortened by 5 bases and J by 4 bases, with 15 bases between the two germline ends. In DNA form, the CDR3 reads TGTGCCAGTAGTTTGTTGCGTCTCTCCGGGGCCAACGTCCTGACTTTC. It yields the protein CASSLLRLSGANVLTF. The full variable domain, completed using reference TRBV19 and TRBJ2-6, is DGGITQSPKYLFRKEGQNVTLSCEQNLNHDAMYWYRQDPGQGLRLIYYSQIVNDFQKGDIAEGYSVSREKKESFPLTVTSAQKNPTAFYLCASSLLRLSGANVLTFGAGSRLTVL.

This chain joins TRBV2 and TRBJ1-1; D might be TRBD1 (6 bases). Per germline, CDR1 SNHLY and CDR2 FYNNEI. V was pared by 2 bases and J by 6 bases, with 13 bases between. The CDR3 sequence is 14 residues long. CDR3 coding DNA: TGTGCCAGCAGTGAACAGGGGTTTTGGGCTGAAGCTTTCTTT. This encodes CASSEQGFWAEAFF.

The V and J genes are TRBV5-1 and TRBJ1-6; maybe TRBD1 (6 bases). This CDR3 comprises 15 residues. Per germline, CDR1 SGHRS and CDR2 YFSETQ. V was shortened by 3 bases and J by 8 bases, with 15 bases between the two germline ends. The CDR3 loop is CASSSTTGLDSPLHF. The DNA for the CDR3 is TGCGCCAGCAGCTCGACTACAGGGTTAGATTCACCCCTCCACTTT.

This clone occurred a few times. This chain joins TRBV7-2 and TRBJ1-5; D call uncertain. Trimming took 1 base from V and 4 from J, leaving 14 bases between them. Germline CDR1 and CDR2: SGHTA and FQGNSA. The CDR3 sequence is 16 residues long. The CDR3 bases are TGTGCCAGCAGCTTAGGGCCCCCGGGATTTAATCAGCCCCAGCATTTT. This gives the protein CASSLGPPGFNQPQHF.

The genes are TRBV7-3 and TRBJ2-1, with 8 bases that match TRBD2. V shed 5 bases and J 6 bases; nucleotides not matched to a gene: 15. The V gene's germline CDR1 is SGHTA and CDR2 FQGTGA. The CDR3 is 17 amino acids. Here the CDR3 DNA reads TGTGCCAGCAGCCCCCAATCCCGACTAGCGCGGGGCAATGAGCAGTTCTTC. This gives the protein CASSPQSRLARGNEQFF.

The rearrangement links TRBV30 to TRBJ1-6; weak D call: TRBD1 (5 bases). Germline V gene sequence: CDR1 GTSNPN, CDR2 SVGIG (reference sequence). The CDR3 length is 13 residues. Trimming removed 0 bases at V and 10 bases at J, with 10 bases between. The CDR3 nucleotides read TGTGCCTGGAGTGTAACACGGGGGTCACCCCTCCACTTT. Amino acids: CAWSVTRGSPLHF. The full variable domain, completed using reference TRBV30 and TRBJ1-6, is SQTIHQWPATLVQPVGSPLSLECTVEGTSNPNLYWYRQAAGRGLQLLFYSVGIGQISSEVPQNLSASRPQDRQFILSSKKLLLSDSGFYLCAWSVTRGSPLHFGNGTRLTVT.

A few counts support this clone. This chain uses TRBV6-4 with TRBJ1-2; no definite D call. This CDR3 contains 15 residues. In germline, CDR1 is MRHNA, CDR2 SNTAGT. Trimming left V 6 bases short and J 6 bases short, with 20 bases between. CDR3 in amino acids: CASSQELGRVDGYTF. CDR3 bases: TGTGCCAGCAGCCAGGAACTCGGGCGGGTAGATGGCTACACCTTC.

Turning to this clone: This may arise from a read error, as a much more abundant clone is one base away. V is TRBV11-2 and J is TRBJ2-7; D not certain. With 3 bases removed from V and 4 bases from J, the gap between germline ends came to 4 bases. In germline, CDR1 is SGHAT, CDR2 FQNNGV. The CDR3 is made up of 11 amino acids. CDR3 residues: CASSLAYEQYF. DNA for the CDR3: TGTGCCAGCAGCTTGGCTTACGAGCAGTACTTC.

The V gene is TRBV7-2, the J gene TRBJ1-5, with 10 bases lining up with TRBD1. Germline assignment: CDR1 SGHTA and CDR2 FQGNSA. This CDR3 has 14 amino acids. J lost 6 bases, V lost 7 bases, and 6 bases had no gene match. CDR3 sequence reads: CASNRQGAGQPQHF. In nucleotides, the CDR3 is TGTGCCAGCAATAGACAGGGGGCAGGTCAGCCCCAGCATTTT.

This clone showed up just a few times. The J gene is TRBJ1-1, the V gene TRBV10-3, with TRBD1 matching 7 bases. Germline trimming cut 6 bases from V and 1 base from J; bases unmatched to any gene: 2. The CDR3 is 13 amino acids. Per germline, CDR1 ENHRY and CDR2 SYGVKD. CDR3 DNA sequence: TGTGCCATCAGGAGACAGGGGAACACTGAAGCTTTCTTT. This encodes CAIRRQGNTEAFF.

The V and J genes are TRBV5-4 and TRBJ1-1; maybe TRBD1 (5 bases). V lost 4 bases to trimming and J lost 0 bases, with 10 bases between them. The germline V gene has CDR1 SGHNT and CDR2 YYREEE (reference sequence). The CDR3 contains 14 residues. The CDR3: CASSPGTVNTEAFF. CDR3 nucleotides: TGTGCCAGCAGCCCCGGGACTGTGAACACTGAAGCTTTCTTT.

This clone was observed once. The chain couples TRBV5-4 to TRBJ2-3; the D is unclear. The V end lost 1 base, the J end lost 2 bases, and 8 bases lay between the germline ends. Germline V gene sequence: CDR1 SGHNT, CDR2 YYREEE (reference sequence). This CDR3 region has 14 residues. For the CDR3, the DNA is TGTGCCAGCAGCTTGAGGCAGCTCACAGATACGCAGTATTTT. It specifies CASSLRQLTDTQYF.